This T cell receptor (beta chain) was recorded in a study of blood T cell repertoires in COVID-19. Study information: Donors in the United States, Italy and Spain gave samples during acute or convalescent COVID-19. T cells, B-cell-depleted T cells, or PBMCs supplied cDNA or gDNA.

Germline V CDR1 and CDR2: LGHDT, YNNKEL (reference sequence). This CDR3 region has 17 residues. V was clipped by 1 base and J by 6 bases; unmatched bases: 11. Authors' processing steps: Nucleated cell number was recorded as an estimate derived from reference gene primer amplification. Using immunoSEQ multiplex PCR, the repertoire was profiled, and TCRdb retains in-frame clones only, with some absent. V, J and clone size are those of that table, while D and trimming were read from the DNA. Counted here are around 190,000 clones, roughly 80% occurring once; the ten biggest clones make up approximately 9.9%. Seattle participants joined during active infection and were tracked over time.

What was sequenced was peripheral blood. The TCR originated in a woman in her 40s with COVID-19, enrolled during active disease. The chain combines TRBV3-1 (or the pseudogene TRBV3-2) with TRBJ2-1; 8 bases line up with TRBD2. The CDR3 bases are TGTGCCAGCAGCCAAGTGGGGACGGGAGGGCCAAGCAATGAGCAGTTCTTC. Translation gives CASSQVGTGGPSNEQFF.